One and the same sample provided the 26 T cell receptor beta chains below, sequenced in a study of T cells after yellow fever vaccination. A single record per CDR3 protein comes from TCRdb applying MiXCR to the 5' RACE reads. This table has fewer than 100,000 distinct CDR3 sequences, roughly 8.2% appearing once. Sequenced material: CD8+ T cells not binding an NS4B(214-222) dextramer, sorted from PBMCs, taken around 14 days after the first yellow fever vaccination. The receptors were gathered from a man between 18 and 29 years old who received the YFV17D yellow fever vaccine.

A few counts support this clonotype. CDR3 nucleotides: TGTGCCAGCAGCTTAGTTAGCCCGCAGGGCAATGAGCAGTTCTTC. Protein: CASSLVSPQGNEQFF. V gene TRBV7-9 combines with J gene TRBJ2-1, with D possibly being TRBD1 (5 bases). The CDR3 sequence is 15 residues long. With 1 base removed from V and 6 bases from J, the gap between germline ends came to 13 bases. CDR1 SEHNR and CDR2 FQNEAQ come from the germline V gene (reference sequence).

This clonotype was recorded at least ten times. The chain employs TRBV10-3 and TRBJ2-1; D uncertain. Per the germline V gene, CDR1 is ENHRY and CDR2 is SYGVKD. Trimming cost V 8 bases and J 4 bases, with 21 bases left between them. The CDR3 sequence is 16 residues long. The CDR3 loop reads CAILKGSSFTYNEQFF. As DNA, the CDR3 is TGTGCCATCCTCAAAGGCTCTTCTTTTACTTACAATGAGCAGTTCTTC.

The V gene is TRBV7-9, the J gene TRBJ1-2; the D is unclear. CDR3 size: 15 residues. The germline V gene has CDR1 SEHNR and CDR2 FQNEAQ (reference sequence). V lost 0 bases and J 3 bases, leaving 11 bases between the germline ends. The CDR3 here is CASSLAPPLDYGYTF. The CDR3 DNA follows: TGTGCCAGCAGCTTAGCTCCCCCCCTCGACTATGGCTACACCTTC. Together with reference TRBV7-9 and TRBJ1-2, the CDR3 gives the full variable domain: DTGVSQNPRHKITKRGQNVTFRCDPISEHNRLYWYRQTLGQGPEFLTYFQNEAQLEKSRLLSDRFSAERPKGSFSTLEIQRTEQGDSAMYLCASSLAPPLDYGYTFGSGTRLTVV.

There are a few counts of this clonotype. The chain combines TRBV12-3 or TRBV12-4 with TRBJ2-5; D gene unclear. CDR3 size: 14 residues. Between the trimmed V and J ends, which lost 6 bases and 0 bases, there was a span of 11 bases. The CDR3 DNA reads as TGTGCCAGCAGCCGACGACCGTACCAAGAGACCCAGTACTTC. This sequence encodes CASSRRPYQETQYF.

The V and J genes are TRBV7-8 and TRBJ2-1; 9 bases line up with TRBD2. Germline-derived CDR1 and CDR2 are SGHVS and FQNEAQ. The V gene end was trimmed by 1 base and the J gene end by 9 bases; junction bases not matched to a gene: 7. The CDR3 spans 15 residues. CDR3 DNA: TGTGCCAGCAGCTTAGGTCGCGGGGGGGCCTTTGAGCAGTTCTTC. This codes for CASSLGRGGAFEQFF.

This clonotype was seen ten or more times. This rearrangement joins TRBV28 to TRBJ1-6; D call uncertain. In germline, CDR1 is MDHEN, CDR2 SYDVKM. Trimming left V 7 bases short and J 7 bases short, with 8 bases between. The CDR3 has 12 amino acids. CDR3 sequence: CASNTQNSPLHF. For the CDR3, the DNA is TGTGCCAGCAACACCCAAAATTCACCCCTCCACTTT.

At least ten counts were recorded for this clonotype. The gene calls are TRBV5-1 and TRBJ2-1, with D possibly being TRBD1 or TRBD2 (8 bases each). Germline V lookup: CDR1 SGHRS, CDR2 YFSETQ. Between the trimmed V and J ends, which lost 0 bases and 5 bases, there was a span of 30 bases. This CDR3 comprises 21 residues. The DNA for the CDR3 is TGCGCCAGCAGCTTGGGCAGGACAGGGAGTGGCTCGGGGGGGATCCACAATGAGCAGTTCTTC. This sequence encodes CASSLGRTGSGSGGIHNEQFF.

The chain is built from TRBV6-2 or TRBV6-3 and TRBJ2-2; D is ambiguous. Germline values: CDR1 MNHEY, CDR2 SVGEGT. CDR3 length: 15 residues. V was pared by 2 bases and J by 1 base, with 8 bases between. CDR3 in DNA: TGTGCCAGCAGTTACGAGGTTTGGAACACCGGGGAGCTGTTTTTT. This encodes CASSYEVWNTGELFF.

This clonotype came up a few times. The genes are TRBV15 and TRBJ2-4; D is unresolved. Germline values: CDR1 LNHNV, CDR2 YYDKDF (reference sequence). The CDR3 has 15 amino acids. Trimming took off 2 bases at V and 0 bases at J, with 8 bases between the two ends. CDR3 coding DNA: TGTGCCACCAGCAGAAATGGAGTAGCCAAAAACATTCAGTACTTC. Translation gives CATSRNGVAKNIQYF.

The chain recombines TRBV11-2 with TRBJ2-6; no reliable D call. Deletions cut 6 bases from V and 0 bases from J, with 12 bases between. The V gene's germline CDR1 is SGHAT and CDR2 FQNNGV. The CDR3 runs 16 residues. This CDR3 is CASSPSRASGANVLTF. Here the CDR3 DNA reads TGTGCCAGCAGTCCTTCCCGGGCCTCTGGGGCCAACGTCCTGACTTTC. The whole variable domain, filled in from reference TRBV11-2 and TRBJ2-6, reads EAGVAQSPRYKIIEKRQSVAFWCNPISGHATLYWYQQILGQGPKLLIQFQNNGVVDDSQLPKDRFSAERLKGVDSTLKIQPAKLEDSAVYLCASSPSRASGANVLTFGAGSRLTVL.

This clonotype has only a few counts. Its ends do not fully match the called genes, so a read error is possible. The chain carries TRBV10-3 and TRBJ2-1, with 12 bases aligning to TRBD2. The CDR3 loop spans 14 amino acids. Germline values: CDR1 ENHRY, CDR2 SYGVKD. The CDR3 loop is CAISASGGAWEQVF. The DNA of the CDR3 is TGTGCCATCAGTGCTAGCGGGGGGGCCTGGGAGCAGGTCTTC.

This rearrangement joins TRBV19 to TRBJ2-1; D not certain. V lost 2 bases to trimming and J lost 8 bases, with 13 bases between them. CDR3 length equals 14 residues. CDR1 LNHDA and CDR2 SQIVND come from the germline V gene (reference sequence). CDR3 protein: CASSIKGFSDEQFF. The DNA of the CDR3 is TGTGCCAGTAGTATAAAGGGTTTCTCCGATGAGCAGTTCTTC.

The sample holds a few counts of this clonotype. The rearrangement uses TRBV7-6 and TRBJ2-7; tentatively, D is TRBD1 or TRBD2 (6 bases each). V dropped 5 bases and J dropped 5 bases, with 13 bases sitting between them. This CDR3 region has 13 residues. Germline V gives CDR1 SGHVS, CDR2 FNYEAQ. CDR3 residues: CASSPGGGDEQYF. CDR3 bases: TGTGCCAGCAGCCCCGGAGGGGGTGACGAGCAGTACTTC.

This chain connects TRBV5-8 to TRBJ2-3; D is unclear. The V gene lost 2 bases and the J gene lost 0 bases, with 10 bases spanning the gap. Germline values: CDR1 SGHTS, CDR2 YDEGEE. The CDR3 sequence is 15 residues long. Here the CDR3 DNA reads TGTGCCAGCAGCTTATGGCCGACTAGCACAGATACGCAGTATTTT. Translated: CASSLWPTSTDTQYF.

Many counts were recorded for this clonotype. The chain is built from TRBV7-2 and TRBJ2-1; TRBD2 aligns across 7 bases. This CDR3 is built from 16 residues. V gave up 1 base and J gave up 4 bases; unmatched junction bases: 7. Germline V gives CDR1 SGHTA, CDR2 FQGNSA. Here the CDR3 DNA reads TGTGCCAGCAGCTTAGTGTTTGGGGGGGTTTACAATGAGCAGTTCTTC. This codes for CASSLVFGGVYNEQFF.

This chain connects TRBV11-2 to TRBJ1-1, with D hard to call. The germline V gene encodes CDR1 SGHAT and CDR2 FQNNGV. This CDR3 region has 12 residues. Trimming took off 8 bases at V and 6 bases at J, with 13 bases between the two ends. In DNA, the CDR3 is TGTGCCAGCTCCGGGCAGAGTCCTGAAGCTTTCTTT. Amino acids: CASSGQSPEAFF.

The V call is TRBV11-2, the J call TRBJ2-5; D ambiguous. The CDR3 is 12 amino acids. Germline assignment: CDR1 SGHAT and CDR2 FQNNGV. V lost 4 bases, J lost 5 bases, and 8 bases lay in between. In DNA, the CDR3 is TGTGCCAGCAGCTCCCGACGGGAGACCCAGTACTTC. Translated, it gives CASSSRRETQYF.

This chain joins TRBV4-1 and TRBJ1-3; a possible D gene is TRBD1 (6 bases). Germline assignment: CDR1 MGHRA and CDR2 YSYEKL. Deletions cut 5 bases from V and 2 bases from J, with 13 bases between. This CDR3 has 15 amino acids. The CDR3 spells CASSDNRVPGNTIYF. For the CDR3, the DNA is TGCGCCAGCAGCGATAACAGGGTACCTGGAAACACCATATATTTT.

This clonotype was seen ten or more times. The chain uses TRBV7-6 and TRBJ1-1, with D possibly matching TRBD1 (5 bases). The CDR3 has 15 residues. Deletions cut 3 bases from V and 3 bases from J, with 14 bases between. Germline loops: CDR1 SGHVS, CDR2 FNYEAQ. Here the CDR3 reads CASSFPGGEYTEAFF. The CDR3 DNA is TGTGCCAGCAGCTTTCCCGGGGGAGAGTACACTGAAGCTTTCTTT. Full variable domain (rest looked up from reference TRBV7-6 and TRBJ1-1): GAGVSQSPRYKVTKRGQDVALRCDPISGHVSLYWYRQALGQGPEFLTYFNYEAQQDKSGLPNDRFSAERPEGSISTLTIQRTEQRDSAMYRCASSFPGGEYTEAFFGQGTRLTVV.

The chain joins TRBV27 to TRBJ2-2, with D tentatively TRBD1 (6 bases). Trimming removed 5 bases from V and 10 bases from J, with 17 bases in between. This CDR3 contains 14 residues. Germline assignment: CDR1 MNHEY and CDR2 SMNVEV (reference sequence). The DNA of the CDR3 is TGTGCCAGCAGTGTCCGGACAGCCCCTGCGGAGCTGTTTTTT. Its protein is CASSVRTAPAELFF.

This chain uses TRBV4-1 with TRBJ2-7, with D unclear. The V end was cut by 3 bases, the J end by 4 bases, with 10 bases between. Germline loops: CDR1 MGHRA, CDR2 YSYEKL. The CDR3 totals 13 residues. In nucleotides, the CDR3 is TGCGCCAGCAGCCAGTTCCTAGGGTACGAGCAGTACGTC. The encoded protein is CASSQFLGYEQYV.

This clonotype was observed a few times. The gene calls are TRBV5-1 and TRBJ2-1; 10 bases agree with TRBD1. J was trimmed by 5 bases and V by 4 bases; bases with no gene match: 6. Germline assignment: CDR1 SGHRS and CDR2 YFSETQ. The CDR3 has 15 amino acids. CDR3 bases: TGCGCCAGCAGCCTGGGACAGGGGTTCCACAATGAGCAGTTCTTC. It yields the protein CASSLGQGFHNEQFF. Drawing the rest from reference TRBV5-1 and TRBJ2-1, the complete variable domain is KAGVTQTPRYLIKTRGQQVTLSCSPISGHRSVSWYQQTPGQGLQFLFEYFSETQRNKGNFPGRFSGRQFSNSRSEMNVSTLELGDSALYLCASSLGQGFHNEQFFGPGTRLTVL.

The V gene is TRBV7-2, the J gene TRBJ1-1, with 10 nucleotides matching TRBD1. This CDR3 is built from 16 residues. CDR1 is SGHTA, CDR2 FQGNSA, per germline. V shed 3 bases and J 10 bases; nucleotides not matched to a gene: 14. CDR3 sequence: CASSFYGNHWTGGAFF. CDR3 nucleotide sequence: TGTGCCAGCAGCTTTTATGGGAACCATTGGACAGGGGGAGCTTTCTTT.

This clonotype was seen at least ten times. The chain carries TRBV12-3 or TRBV12-4 and TRBJ2-5; the D gene could be TRBD1 or TRBD2 (5 bases each). Deletions cut 4 bases from V and 5 bases from J, with 11 bases between. This CDR3 region has 13 residues. CDR3 sequence reads: CASSYGAGETQYF. The CDR3 DNA is TGTGCCAGCAGTTACGGGGCCGGGGAGACCCAGTACTTC.

This clonotype turned up a few times. The chain's CDR3 is CASSPSLTGNTEAFF. The CDR3 nucleotides read TGTGCCAGCAGTCCCAGTCTGACAGGGAACACTGAAGCTTTCTTT. The chain carries TRBV6-1 and TRBJ1-1, with D tentatively TRBD1 (6 bases). The germline V and J ends were trimmed by 5 bases and 1 base, with 14 bases remaining between them. The germline V gene has CDR1 MNHNS and CDR2 SASEGT. This CDR3 region has 15 residues.

The chain couples TRBV5-1 to TRBJ2-3, with TRBD2 matching over 14 bases. The germline CDR1 and CDR2 sequences are SGHRS and YFSETQ. The CDR3 is 20 amino acids. V trimming: 3 bases; J trimming: 0 bases; junction bases outside the gene matches: 12. For the CDR3, the DNA is TGCGCCAGCAGCTGGGGGACTAGCGGGGGCGGAACCCCTAGCACAGATACGCAGTATTTT. It specifies CASSWGTSGGGTPSTDTQYF.